This T cell receptor (beta chain) was obtained from a study of blood T cell repertoires in COVID-19. CDR3 length equals 15 residues. The germline CDR1 and CDR2 sequences are LGHDT and YNNKEL (reference sequence). J gave up 2 bases and V 0 bases, and 1 base lay outside the gene matches. The protocol was immunoSEQ multiplex PCR, while the TCRdb copy is restricted to in-frame clones and leaves out a portion. The data show about 110,000 clones, around 82% seen once. The receptor's source is a woman between 50 and 59 years old with acute or convalescent COVID-19. Material for sequencing was peripheral blood. V gene TRBV3-1 (or the pseudogene TRBV3-2) combines with J gene TRBJ1-3; the match to TRBD1 covers 7 bases. This CDR3 reads CASSQDGTAGNTIYF. CDR3 DNA sequence: TGTGCCAGCAGCCAAGATGGGACAGCTGGAAACACCATATATTTT.